This T cell receptor beta chain was recovered during a study of blood T cells in healthy people across ages. Study-wide results and caveats: Long-lived donors exceeded aged donors in naive CD4+ cells and diversity. Older age coincided with a roughly linear decline in TCR beta diversity per million T cells.

PBMCs were isolated at a quantity of at least 7 million per sample. The authors ran a second PCR of roughly 6 to 12 cycles using a sample-barcoded 5' primer and a J-beta primer mix. TCRdb redid the calling of the 5' RACE reads with MiXCR, one entry per CDR3 protein. The table lists around 1,100,000 distinct CDR3 sequences, more than 30% of them singletons. CDR3 size: 15 residues. Germline-derived CDR1 and CDR2 are MNHEY and SVGEGT. The ends were cut back, 7 bases at V and 6 bases at J, with 18 bases in the middle. This clonotype was seen just once. Its matching antigen is unknown. The gene calls are TRBV6-2 or TRBV6-3 and TRBJ1-4; D is ambiguous. The TCR originated in a man aged 18-30 years in good health. Specimen: blood. This CDR3 is CASTQPPGWDEKLFF. In DNA, the CDR3 is TGTGCCAGCACCCAACCACCGGGGTGGGATGAAAAACTGTTTTTT.